The 20 T cell receptor beta chains below all came from one sample that was sequenced in a study of T cell repertoires in cytomegalovirus infection. One entry per CDR3 protein, called by TCRdb with MiXCR from the reads. The table lists 150,000 to 200,000 distinct CDR3 sequences, roughly 9% of them singletons. Sequenced material: PBMCs. The receptors here all came from a human donor in good health (CMV status not recorded). Some clones in this sample may be carry-over from other donors' samples.

This clonotype was recorded at least ten times. The chain recombines TRBV7-8 with TRBJ1-1, with 7 nucleotides matching TRBD1. The V and J ends lost 7 bases and 1 base, in that order; junction bases with no gene match: 3. Germline loops: CDR1 SGHVS, CDR2 FQNEAQ. The CDR3 has 13 residues. The DNA of the CDR3 is TGTGCCAGCACACAGGGGAGGAACACTGAAGCTTTCTTT. It yields the protein CASTQGRNTEAFF.

This clonotype showed up just once. This may come from a read error, since a much larger clone is one base off. The chain recombines TRBV19 with TRBJ1-2; D unresolved. The CDR3 totals 13 residues. Germline CDR1 is LNHDA and CDR2 is SQIVND (reference sequence). CDR3 sequence: CASSIKGNYCYTF. The CDR3 coding sequence is TGTGCCAGTAGTATAAAAGGAAACTATTGCTACACCTTC.

This clonotype has at least ten counts. This chain joins TRBV7-6 and TRBJ2-3; 9 bases line up with TRBD2. V gave up 1 base and J gave up 0 bases; unmatched junction bases: 2. The CDR3 extends over 16 amino acids. CDR1 is SGHVS, CDR2 FNYEAQ, per germline. The CDR3, as DNA: TGTGCCAGCAGCTTAGGCGGGGGGGCTAGCACAGATACGCAGTATTTT. It specifies CASSLGGGASTDTQYF.

This sequence joins TRBV28 and TRBJ2-7; 9 bases line up with TRBD1. This CDR3 region has 14 residues. V was clipped by 6 bases and J by 1 base; unmatched bases: 4. The germline CDR1 and CDR2 sequences are MDHEN and SYDVKM. CDR3 in amino acids: CASRRDRVSYEQYF. The CDR3 DNA reads as TGTGCCAGCAGACGGGACAGGGTGTCCTACGAGCAGTACTTC.

On this clonotype: The junction does not match germline at one end; this may be a read error. The genes are TRBV7-9 and TRBJ1-2; the D is unclear. Germline lookup yields CDR1 SEHNR and CDR2 FQNEAQ (reference sequence). The CDR3 spans 16 residues. CDR3 residues: CASSLLGIVADYGYTF. In DNA, the CDR3 is TGCGCCAGCAGCTTATTAGGGATCGTAGCTGACTATGGCTACACCTTC.

Many counts were recorded for this clonotype. This chain joins TRBV7-2 and TRBJ1-2, with D perhaps TRBD1 (6 bases). This CDR3 is built from 16 residues. In germline, CDR1 is SGHTA, CDR2 FQGNSA. Trimming pared 5 bases from V and 0 bases from J, leaving 16 bases between. The CDR3 DNA reads as TGTGCCAGCAGCCGTGACGGAGGGACAACTAACTATGGCTACACCTTC. Protein: CASSRDGGTTNYGYTF.

V gene TRBV25-1 combines with J gene TRBJ2-2; D uncertain. The V end lost 6 bases, the J end lost 13 bases, and 21 bases lay between the germline ends. CDR3 length equals 14 residues. The V gene's germline CDR1 is MGHDK and CDR2 SYGVNS. CDR3 amino acids: CASRPDGGSGALFF. The DNA of the CDR3 is TGTGCCAGCAGACCCGACGGTGGTTCCGGCGCGCTGTTTTTT.

This clonotype was counted ten times or more. V and J are TRBV7-6 and TRBJ2-3, with TRBD2 matching over 13 bases. The CDR3 is 17 residues long. Germline V lookup: CDR1 SGHVS, CDR2 FNYEAQ. The trim removed 2 bases at V and 3 bases at J, leaving 5 bases unmatched. DNA for the CDR3: TGTGCCAGCAGCTTAACTAGCGGGGGGGCCTATACAGATACGCAGTATTTT. Its protein is CASSLTSGGAYTDTQYF.

This clonotype was counted at least ten times. This chain's CDR3 is CASSFLGGSPTGELFF. The CDR3, as DNA: TGTGCCAGCAGCTTTCTCGGCGGGAGCCCCACCGGGGAGCTGTTTTTT. This chain links TRBV7-8 with TRBJ2-2, with 7 bases identical to TRBD2. Losses at the gene ends were 3 bases for V and 4 bases for J; bases not matched to a gene: 8. Germline V gene sequence: CDR1 SGHVS, CDR2 FQNEAQ. This CDR3 is 16 amino acids long. Based on the CDR3 plus reference TRBV7-8 and TRBJ2-2, the full variable domain is GAGVSQSPRYKVAKRGQDVALRCDPISGHVSLFWYQQALGQGPEFLTYFQNEAQLDKSGLPSDRFFAERPEGSVSTLKIQRTQQEDSAVYLCASSFLGGSPTGELFFGEGSRLTVL.

The CDR3 region is CASSVGSQAKNIQYF. The CDR3 bases are TGTGCCAGCAGCGTAGGCAGTCAAGCCAAAAACATTCAGTACTTC. The chain employs TRBV9 and TRBJ2-4; D is undetermined. The CDR3 length is 15 residues. From germline, CDR1 is SGDLS and CDR2 YYNGEE. Between the trimmed V and J ends, which lost 0 bases and 0 bases, there was a span of 7 bases.

This clonotype turned up a few times. The rearrangement links TRBV15 to TRBJ1-6; the D is unclear. The CDR3 consists of 13 residues. The V and J ends lost 6 bases and 5 bases respectively, with 8 bases between them. Germline V gives CDR1 LNHNV, CDR2 YYDKDF (reference sequence). CDR3 sequence reads: CATRGSDNSPLHF. For the CDR3, the DNA is TGTGCCACCAGAGGCTCAGATAATTCACCCCTCCACTTT.

This clonotype was observed many times. CDR3: CASSSRTGYTF. The CDR3 DNA follows: TGTGCCAGCAGTTCCCGGACAGGCTACACCTTC. V usage is TRBV12-3 or TRBV12-4 and J usage is TRBJ1-2, with D maybe TRBD1 (5 bases). Between the trimmed V and J ends, which lost 4 bases and 8 bases, there was a span of 8 bases. CDR3 length: 11 residues.

The chain uses TRBV15 and TRBJ2-1; D could derive from TRBD1 or TRBD2 (5 bases each). The CDR3 runs 17 residues. CDR1 and CDR2 (germline): LNHNV, YYDKDF (reference sequence). V was trimmed by 0 bases and J by 6 bases, leaving 18 bases between them. The CDR3 sequence is CATSRDRVSRGTNEQFF. DNA for the CDR3: TGTGCCACCAGCAGAGATCGGGTGAGTCGAGGGACCAATGAGCAGTTCTTC.

This clonotype was counted only a few times. The CDR3 here is CASSQDLFSGEQYF. CDR3 DNA sequence: TGCGCCAGCAGCCAAGATCTGTTTTCTGGGGAGCAGTACTTC. This chain connects TRBV4-3 to TRBJ2-7; D remains unclear. Trimming stripped 0 bases from V and 7 bases from J, with 13 bases between. Germline V gives CDR1 LGHNA, CDR2 YSLEER. The CDR3 is made up of 14 amino acids.

Regarding this clonotype: A much larger clone sits a single nucleotide away, making a read error possible. The chain combines TRBV4-3 with TRBJ2-2; D gene uncertain. There are 13 residues in the CDR3. V lost 1 base, J lost 6 bases, and 6 bases lay in between. CDR1 is LGHNA, CDR2 YSLEER, per germline. CDR3 sequence: CASSQGWAGELFF. The CDR3 DNA follows: TGCGCCAGCAGCCAAGGGTGGGCCGGGGAGCTGTTTTTT.

In its sample, this clonotype was seen many times. V and J are TRBV28 and TRBJ2-1, with 11 positions matching TRBD2. V was pared by 2 bases and J by 7 bases, with 4 bases of the junction left unmatched. This CDR3 has 15 residues. CDR1 is MDHEN and CDR2 is SYDVKM in the germline V gene. The CDR3 region has the DNA TGTGCCAGCAGTTTACTAGCGGGGGGAAAAAATGAGCAGTTCTTC. Protein sequence: CASSLLAGGKNEQFF.

This clonotype was counted between two and nine times. CDR3: CASSYGLAGPLSSYNEQFF. In nucleotides, the CDR3 is TGTGCCAGCAGTTACGGGCTAGCGGGGCCCTTAAGCTCCTACAATGAGCAGTTCTTC. V gene TRBV6-2 or TRBV6-3 combines with J gene TRBJ2-1; 9 nucleotides match TRBD2. The CDR3 runs 19 residues. After removal of 2 bases from V and 0 bases from J, the junction contained 11 bases not matched to a gene. CDR1 is MNHEY and CDR2 is SVGEGT in the germline V gene.

This clonotype was counted a few times. This sequence joins TRBV15 and TRBJ2-1; tentative D call: TRBD2 (6 bases). CDR3 length: 15 amino acids. Germline CDR1 is LNHNV and CDR2 is YYDKDF (reference sequence). Trimming took 5 bases from V and 8 from J, leaving 19 bases between them. This chain's CDR3 is CATSWAAGLVDEQFF. DNA of the CDR3: TGTGCCACCAGCTGGGCGGCGGGGCTCGTAGATGAGCAGTTCTTC.

In this sample, this clonotype turned up a few times. The V and J genes are TRBV20-1 and TRBJ1-5; D gene uncertain. The CDR3 has 13 amino acids. Trimming left V 6 bases short and J 4 bases short, with 13 bases between. CDR1 and CDR2 (germline): DFQATT, SNEGSKA (reference sequence). The CDR3, as DNA: TGCAGTGCCAGCCCGGGTGGAAATCAGCCCCAGCATTTT. This gives the protein CSASPGGNQPQHF.

V and J are TRBV19 and TRBJ2-1, with D hard to call. The CDR3 extends over 13 amino acids. Trimming cost V 8 bases and J 7 bases, with 15 bases left between them. In germline, CDR1 is LNHDA, CDR2 SQIVND (reference sequence). The CDR3, as DNA: TGTGCCAGTGGGTTTTTACAAGATAATGAGCAGTTCTTC. It yields the protein CASGFLQDNEQFF.